This T cell receptor beta chain was obtained from a study of control samples from healthy donors and cancer patients. The data were produced by immunoSEQ multiplex PCR, yet TCRdb's version contains in-frame clones alone and is incomplete. Here the sample spans tens of thousands of clones, around 87% being singletons. This clonotype was sampled from a woman aged 50 to 60 with head and neck cancer. Sequenced input: PBMCs.

CDR3: CASSYLSTSRDTQYF. The CDR3 DNA follows: TGTGCCAGCAGTTACCTCTCGACTAGCCGGGATACGCAGTATTTT. V and J are TRBV6-6 and TRBJ2-3; 7 nucleotides agree with TRBD2. V lost 2 bases and J lost 6; bases outside the gene matches: 8. In germline, CDR1 is MNHNY, CDR2 SVGAGI (reference sequence). CDR3 length equals 15 residues.